These 26 T cell receptor beta chains originate from one sample sequenced in a study of vaccination and CD4 T cells after COVID-19. The treatment is: approximately nine-day PBMC culture with coronavirus spike peptide pools or control peptides (ViraFEST assay). The study sequenced cultured CD4+ T cell DNA using the Oncomine TCR Beta short-read assay. TCRdb re-called the PCR reads through MiXCR, storing one row per CDR3 protein. Here the sample spans roughly 7,400 distinct CDR3 sequences, around three quarters being singletons. Their recognized antigens are unknown. Sequencing used CD4+ T cells from blood, cultured in vitro. The receptors shown here come from a human donor who had recovered from COVID-19.

The chain joins TRBV20-1 to TRBJ2-1; perhaps TRBD1 as D (6 bases). CDR3 length: 13 amino acids. CDR1 is DFQATT and CDR2 is SNEGSKA in the germline V gene (reference sequence). Trimming removed 5 bases at V and 10 bases at J, with 18 bases between. The CDR3 is CSALGQKQGEQFF. The CDR3 nucleotides are TGCAGTGCTCTCGGACAGAAACAAGGGGAGCAGTTCTTC.

The CDR3 DNA is TGCAGTGCTTGGTGGTTGAGGAGGGGTCCGCCCGGGGAGCTGTTTTTT. This gives the protein CSAWWLRRGPPGELFF. The rearrangement joins TRBV20-1 to TRBJ2-2; D may be TRBD2 (6 bases). V lost 5 bases, J lost 6 bases, and 22 bases lay in between. Looked up from germline, CDR1 is DFQATT and CDR2 is SNEGSKA (reference sequence). This CDR3 is 16 amino acids long.

V usage is TRBV19 and J usage is TRBJ1-5; TRBD1 matches 9 bases. V was pared by 8 bases and J by 4 bases, with 3 bases of the junction left unmatched. The germline V gene has CDR1 LNHDA and CDR2 SQIVND (reference sequence). This CDR3 comprises 13 residues. This CDR3 is CASRTGVNQPQHF. The CDR3 DNA reads as TGTGCCAGTCGGACAGGGGTTAATCAGCCCCAGCATTTT. The whole variable domain, remainder taken from reference TRBV19 and TRBJ1-5, is DGGITQSPKYLFRKEGQNVTLSCEQNLNHDAMYWYRQDPGQGLRLIYYSQIVNDFQKGDIAEGYSVSREKKESFPLTVTSAQKNPTAFYLCASRTGVNQPQHFGDGTRLSIL.

V is TRBV6-5 and J is TRBJ2-7; weak D call: TRBD2 (6 bases). The CDR3 is 17 amino acids. Trimming cost V 0 bases and J 3 bases, with 18 bases left between them. CDR1 MNHEY and CDR2 SVGAGI come from the germline V gene. The CDR3 nucleotides are TGTGCCAGCAGTTACTCGAGGGCGGGCAGGGAGGTCTACGAGCAGTACTTC. Its translation: CASSYSRAGREVYEQYF.

The chain joins TRBV11-3 to TRBJ2-1; the match to TRBD2 covers 11 bases. V gave up 5 bases and J gave up 6 bases; unmatched junction bases: 6. This CDR3 contains 15 residues. CDR1 SGHNT and CDR2 YENEEA come from the germline V gene. The CDR3 protein is CASSPSGLAVNEQFF. CDR3 DNA sequence: TGTGCCAGCAGCCCGTCGGGACTAGCGGTCAATGAGCAGTTCTTC.

The chain joins TRBV19 to TRBJ2-2; D possibly corresponds to TRBD1 (6 bases). Trimming removed 5 bases at V and 9 bases at J, with 13 bases between. CDR3 length: 13 residues. Germline V gene sequence: CDR1 LNHDA, CDR2 SQIVND (reference sequence). CDR3 sequence: CASSEDRWRELFF. The CDR3 nucleotides are TGTGCCAGTAGTGAGGACAGATGGAGGGAGCTGTTTTTT.

The sample holds one count of this clonotype. The chain uses TRBV20-1 and TRBJ1-5; D gene ambiguous. Per germline, CDR1 DFQATT and CDR2 SNEGSKA (reference sequence). Trimming left V 3 bases short and J 5 bases short, with 11 bases between. This CDR3 has 13 residues. This chain's CDR3 is CSASSRLDQPQHF. The CDR3 DNA reads TGCAGTGCTAGTTCTCGGCTCGATCAGCCCCAGCATTTT.

This clonotype was counted only a few times. This chain uses TRBV7-3 with TRBJ2-5; tentative D call: TRBD2 (5 bases). Looked up from germline, CDR1 is SGHTA and CDR2 is FQGTGA. Trimming stripped 2 bases from V and 0 bases from J, with 7 bases between. The CDR3 is 14 amino acids. The CDR3 protein is CASSLHGNQETQYF. CDR3 sequence (DNA): TGTGCCAGCAGCTTACACGGGAACCAAGAGACCCAGTACTTC.

This chain's CDR3 is CSARSWGGAQETQYF. Here the CDR3 DNA reads TGCAGTGCTAGGTCCTGGGGGGGGGCTCAAGAGACCCAGTACTTC. V usage is TRBV20-1 and J usage is TRBJ2-5, with D tentatively TRBD2 (7 bases). The V and J ends lost 3 bases and 2 bases respectively, with 16 bases between them. Germline V gene lookup returns CDR1 DFQATT and CDR2 SNEGSKA (reference sequence). The CDR3 runs 15 residues.

V and J are TRBV27 and TRBJ2-1; weak D call: TRBD2 (6 bases). V shed 6 bases and J shed 9 bases, with 18 bases lying between them. This CDR3 spans 14 amino acids. Germline V gives CDR1 MNHEY, CDR2 SMNVEV (reference sequence). CDR3 sequence: CASRKPGREGEQFF. CDR3 DNA: TGTGCCAGCAGGAAGCCAGGGCGGGAAGGTGAGCAGTTCTTC.

This chain joins TRBV19 and TRBJ1-5, with TRBD1 identical over 7 bases. V gave up 5 bases and J gave up 0 bases; unmatched junction bases: 4. The CDR3 loop spans 15 amino acids. In germline, CDR1 is LNHDA, CDR2 SQIVND (reference sequence). The CDR3 bases are TGTGCCAGTAGTCTTACAGGGGATAGCAATCAGCCCCAGCATTTT. It specifies CASSLTGDSNQPQHF.

The V call is TRBV20-1, the J call TRBJ1-1, with 9 bases matching TRBD1. Germline V gene lookup returns CDR1 DFQATT and CDR2 SNEGSKA (reference sequence). The CDR3 consists of 15 residues. V lost 0 bases to trimming and J lost 3 bases; unmatched junction nucleotides: 5. The CDR3 DNA is TGCAGTGCTAGAGAGTCACAGGGGGCAGACACTGAAGCTTTCTTT. It translates to CSARESQGADTEAFF.

The chain employs TRBV6-1 and TRBJ2-7; TRBD1 or TRBD2 may be the D gene (5 bases each). This CDR3 contains 13 residues. Between the trimmed V and J ends, which lost 3 bases and 3 bases, there was a span of 9 bases. Germline CDR1 is MNHNS and CDR2 is SASEGT. Here the CDR3 DNA reads TGTGCCAGCAGTGAGCCAGGGAGCTACGAGCAGTACTTC. Its protein product is CASSEPGSYEQYF.

This clonotype was counted once. The J gene is TRBJ1-2, the V gene TRBV11-3; D is unclear. CDR1 SGHNT and CDR2 YENEEA come from the germline V gene. V lost 4 bases and J 4 bases, leaving 10 bases between the germline ends. The length of the CDR3 is 13 residues. This CDR3 is CASSSPRTYGYTF. CDR3 in DNA: TGTGCCAGCAGCTCACCGAGGACCTATGGCTACACCTTC.

This chain uses TRBV27 with TRBJ1-4; D possibly corresponds to TRBD1 (6 bases). Trimming removed 5 bases at V and 8 bases at J, with 15 bases between. In germline, CDR1 is MNHEY, CDR2 SMNVEV (reference sequence). CDR3 size: 14 residues. This CDR3 is CASSLGGAREKLFF. In DNA form, the CDR3 reads TGTGCCAGCAGTCTGGGGGGGGCGAGGGAAAAACTGTTTTTT.

The CDR3 DNA sequence: TGTGCCAGCAGTGTAGGGACATACCAAGAGACCCAGTACTTC. Amino acids: CASSVGTYQETQYF. The chain recombines TRBV2 with TRBJ2-5; D is possibly TRBD1 (6 bases). The V end lost 4 bases, the J end lost 0 bases, and 9 bases lay between the germline ends. Germline V lookup: CDR1 SNHLY, CDR2 FYNNEI. This CDR3 contains 14 residues.

The rearrangement joins TRBV7-2 to TRBJ1-1; D gene unclear. Trimming took off 1 base at V and 1 base at J, with 7 bases between the two ends. The CDR3 loop spans 14 amino acids. Per germline, CDR1 SGHTA and CDR2 FQGNSA. The DNA of the CDR3 is TGTGCCAGCAGCTTAGACTTCTCGAACACTGAAGCTTTCTTT. Amino acid sequence: CASSLDFSNTEAFF.

This rearrangement joins TRBV20-1 to TRBJ1-1; 9 bases map to TRBD1. The CDR3 has 13 amino acids. CDR1 and CDR2 (germline): DFQATT, SNEGSKA (reference sequence). V shed 4 bases, J shed 1 base, and the junction held 1 base outside the gene matches. The CDR3 nucleotides are TGCAGTGCTACGGGACAGGGGAACACTGAAGCTTTCTTT. Amino acid sequence: CSATGQGNTEAFF.

This clonotype has a single count. CDR3 loop: CASSFYGWGSYNEQFF. In DNA form, the CDR3 reads TGTGCCAGCAGCTTCTATGGGTGGGGATCCTACAATGAGCAGTTCTTC. The chain recombines TRBV7-9 with TRBJ2-1; D is uncertain. This CDR3 spans 16 amino acids. V lost 3 bases and J lost 1, with 13 bases in between. Germline assignment: CDR1 SEHNR and CDR2 FQNEAQ (reference sequence).

The chain links TRBV4-1 to TRBJ1-2; 9 nucleotides agree with TRBD1. The CDR3 has 15 amino acids. Unmatched junction bases numbered 8, after V lost 2 bases and J lost 7 bases. The germline V gene encodes CDR1 MGHRA and CDR2 YSYEKL. The chain's CDR3 is CASSQPGTGSRGYTF. As DNA, the CDR3 is TGCGCCAGCAGCCAACCCGGGACAGGGTCTCGTGGCTACACCTTC.

The V call is TRBV21-1, the J call TRBJ1-2; the D call in the table, TRBD1, was not verified against the DNA. TRBV21-1 is deemed a pseudogene. This CDR3 comprises 15 residues. CDR3 DNA: TGTGCCAGCAGCTCCGGCGCCGGACAGGGGTATGGCTACACCTTC. Encoded protein: CASSSGAGQGYGYTF.

The chain has TRBV18 and TRBJ2-5; 10 nucleotides line up with TRBD1. V trimming: 1 base; J trimming: 5 bases; junction bases outside the gene matches: 4. This CDR3 is built from 15 residues. Germline-derived CDR1 and CDR2 are KGHSH and LQKENI. CDR3 nucleotides: TGTGCCAGCTCACCACGGGGACAGGGGACGGAGACCCAGTACTTC. It yields the protein CASSPRGQGTETQYF.

The chain uses TRBV20-1 and TRBJ1-5; 7 positions agree with TRBD1. J lost 9 bases, V lost 6 bases, and 11 bases had no gene match. In germline, CDR1 is DFQATT, CDR2 SNEGSKA (reference sequence). The CDR3 is 13 amino acids. The CDR3 is CSANTGVQGPQHF. The CDR3 DNA follows: TGCAGTGCGAATACAGGGGTACAGGGGCCCCAGCATTTT.

The rearrangement links TRBV19 to TRBJ1-2, with D possibly matching TRBD1 (5 bases). The CDR3 runs 13 residues. Per the germline V gene, CDR1 is LNHDA and CDR2 is SQIVND (reference sequence). Trimming cost V 7 bases and J 4 bases, with 13 bases left between them. CDR3 nucleotides: TGTGCCAGTACCAACAGGCTCTTCTATGGCTACACCTTC. Amino acids: CASTNRLFYGYTF.

The genes are TRBV10-1 and TRBJ1-6; D remains ambiguous. CDR1 is WNHNN and CDR2 is SYGVQD in the germline V gene (reference sequence). CDR3 size: 14 residues. Deletions cut 2 bases from V and 7 bases from J, with 9 bases between. This CDR3 is CASSEGSGNSPLHF. CDR3 nucleotides: TGCGCCAGCAGTGAGGGGTCGGGGAATTCACCCCTCCACTTT.

This clonotype was recorded only once. The V and J genes are TRBV6-5 and TRBJ2-1, with unresolved D. V lost 2 bases, J lost 4 bases, and 12 bases lay in between. CDR3 length: 15 residues. The germline CDR1 and CDR2 sequences are MNHEY and SVGAGI. CDR3 region: CASSYGSVEYNEQFF. The CDR3 DNA is TGTGCCAGCAGTTACGGCTCGGTGGAGTACAATGAGCAGTTCTTC.